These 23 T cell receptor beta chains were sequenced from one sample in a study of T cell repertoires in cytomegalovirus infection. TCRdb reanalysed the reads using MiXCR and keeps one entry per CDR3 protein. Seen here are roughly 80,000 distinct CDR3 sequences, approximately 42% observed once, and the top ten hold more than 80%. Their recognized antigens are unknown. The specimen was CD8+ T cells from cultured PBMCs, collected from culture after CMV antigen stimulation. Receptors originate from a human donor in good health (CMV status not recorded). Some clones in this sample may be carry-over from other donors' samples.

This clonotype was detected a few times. CDR3 amino acids: CASSWGGATYEQYF. Here the CDR3 DNA reads TGTGCCAGCAGCTGGGGGGGAGCCACCTACGAGCAGTACTTC. The chain recombines TRBV7-2 with TRBJ2-7; TRBD2 agrees at 7 bases. The V gene end was trimmed by 4 bases and the J gene end by 2 bases; junction bases not matched to a gene: 5. Germline V gene lookup returns CDR1 SGHTA and CDR2 FQGNSA. This CDR3 is built from 14 residues.

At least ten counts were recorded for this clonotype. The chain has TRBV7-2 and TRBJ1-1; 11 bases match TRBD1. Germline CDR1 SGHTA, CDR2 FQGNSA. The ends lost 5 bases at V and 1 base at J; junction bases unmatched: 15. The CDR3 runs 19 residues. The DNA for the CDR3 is TGTGCCAGCAGCCCCCTGTGGGGAGCGGGACAGGGGGGGAACACTGAAGCTTTCTTT. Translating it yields CASSPLWGAGQGGNTEAFF.

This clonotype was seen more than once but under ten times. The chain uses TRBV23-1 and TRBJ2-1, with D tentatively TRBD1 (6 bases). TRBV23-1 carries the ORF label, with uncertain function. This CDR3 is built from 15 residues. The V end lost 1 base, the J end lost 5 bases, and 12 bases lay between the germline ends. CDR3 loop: CASSQYTGTDNEQFF. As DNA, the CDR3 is TGCGCCAGCAGTCAATATACAGGGACGGACAATGAGCAGTTCTTC.

Here the CDR3 DNA reads TGTGCCAGCAACGGACCGTCGCAAGAGACCCAGTACTTC. Its translation is CASNGPSQETQYF. The chain links TRBV7-9 to TRBJ2-5, with D unclear. CDR3 length: 13 residues. CDR1 SEHNR and CDR2 FQNEAQ come from the germline V gene (reference sequence). V lost 7 bases and J lost 2, with 11 bases in between. The entire variable domain, with the rest obtained from reference TRBV7-9 and TRBJ2-5, is as follows: DTGVSQNPRHKITKRGQNVTFRCDPISEHNRLYWYRQTLGQGPEFLTYFQNEAQLEKSRLLSDRFSAERPKGSFSTLEIQRTEQGDSAMYLCASNGPSQETQYFGPGTRLLVL.

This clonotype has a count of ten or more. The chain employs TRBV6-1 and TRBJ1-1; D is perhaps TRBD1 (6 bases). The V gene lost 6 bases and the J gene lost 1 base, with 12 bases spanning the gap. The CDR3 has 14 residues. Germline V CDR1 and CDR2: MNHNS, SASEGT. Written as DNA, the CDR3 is TGTGCCAGCAGGGATGGGACACCGAACACTGAAGCTTTCTTT. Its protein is CASRDGTPNTEAFF.

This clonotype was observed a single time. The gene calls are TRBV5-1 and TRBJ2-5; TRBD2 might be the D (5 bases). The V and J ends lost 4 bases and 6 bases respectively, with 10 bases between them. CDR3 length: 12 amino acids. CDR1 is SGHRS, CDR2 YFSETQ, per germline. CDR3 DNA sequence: TGCGCCAGCAGCGACTATAGCAAGACCCAGTACTTC. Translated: CASSDYSKTQYF.

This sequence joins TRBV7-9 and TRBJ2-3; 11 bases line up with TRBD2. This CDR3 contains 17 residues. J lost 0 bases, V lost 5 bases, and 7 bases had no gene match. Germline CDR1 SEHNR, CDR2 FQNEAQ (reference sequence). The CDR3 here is CASSLRTSGQSTDTQYF. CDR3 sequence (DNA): TGTGCCAGCAGCCTTCGGACTAGCGGGCAGAGCACAGATACGCAGTATTTT.

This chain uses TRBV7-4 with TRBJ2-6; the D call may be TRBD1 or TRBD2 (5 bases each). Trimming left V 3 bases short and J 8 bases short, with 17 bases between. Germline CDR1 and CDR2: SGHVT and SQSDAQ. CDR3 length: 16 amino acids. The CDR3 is CASSLRWDGETNVLTF. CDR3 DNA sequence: TGTGCCAGCAGCTTGAGGTGGGACGGGGAGACCAACGTCCTGACTTTC.

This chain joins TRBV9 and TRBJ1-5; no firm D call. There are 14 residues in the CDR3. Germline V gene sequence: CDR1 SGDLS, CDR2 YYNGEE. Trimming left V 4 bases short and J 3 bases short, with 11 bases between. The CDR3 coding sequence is TGTGCCAGCAGCCCGGACGCCAACAATCAGCCCCAGCATTTT. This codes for CASSPDANNQPQHF.

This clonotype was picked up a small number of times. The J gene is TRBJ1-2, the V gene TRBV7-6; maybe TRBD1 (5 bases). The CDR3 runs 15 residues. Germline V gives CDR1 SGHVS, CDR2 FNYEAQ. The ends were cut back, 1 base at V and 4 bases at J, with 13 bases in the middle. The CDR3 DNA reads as TGTGCCAGCAGCTTAGGACCGGGGCTGGGCTATGGCTACACCTTC. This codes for CASSLGPGLGYGYTF.

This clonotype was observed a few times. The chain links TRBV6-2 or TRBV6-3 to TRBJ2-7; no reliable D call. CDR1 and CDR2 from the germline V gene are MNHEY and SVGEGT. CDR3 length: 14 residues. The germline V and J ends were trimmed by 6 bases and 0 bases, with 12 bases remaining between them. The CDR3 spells CASSPDPYSYEQYF. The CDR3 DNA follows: TGTGCCAGCAGCCCGGACCCTTACTCCTACGAGCAGTACTTC.

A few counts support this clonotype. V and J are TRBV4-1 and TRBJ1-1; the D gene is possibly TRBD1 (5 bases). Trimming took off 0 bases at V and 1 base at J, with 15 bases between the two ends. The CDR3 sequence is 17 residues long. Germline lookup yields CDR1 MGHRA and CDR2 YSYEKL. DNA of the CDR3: TGCGCCAGCAGCCAAGAATGGGGCAGTCTTGGGAACACTGAAGCTTTCTTT. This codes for CASSQEWGSLGNTEAFF.

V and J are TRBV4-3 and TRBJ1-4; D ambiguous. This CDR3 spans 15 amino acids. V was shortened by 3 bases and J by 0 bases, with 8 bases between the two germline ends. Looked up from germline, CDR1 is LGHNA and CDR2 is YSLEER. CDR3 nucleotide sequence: TGCGCCAGCAGCCAGGGAAGTTCAACTAATGAAAAACTGTTTTTT. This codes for CASSQGSSTNEKLFF.

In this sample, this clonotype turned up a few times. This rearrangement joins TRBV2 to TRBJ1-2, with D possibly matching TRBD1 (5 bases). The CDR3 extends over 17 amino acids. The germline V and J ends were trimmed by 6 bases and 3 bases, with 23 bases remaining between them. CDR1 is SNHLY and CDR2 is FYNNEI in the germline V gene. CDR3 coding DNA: TGTGCCAGCAGGGGGGGGACGGATCGACCAGCTGACTATGGCTACACCTTC. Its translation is CASRGGTDRPADYGYTF. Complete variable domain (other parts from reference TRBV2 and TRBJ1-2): EPEVTQTPSHQVTQMGQEVILRCVPISNHLYFYWYRQILGQKVEFLVSFYNNEISEKSEIFDDQFSVERPDGSNFTLKIRSTKLEDSAMYFCASRGGTDRPADYGYTFGSGTRLTVV.

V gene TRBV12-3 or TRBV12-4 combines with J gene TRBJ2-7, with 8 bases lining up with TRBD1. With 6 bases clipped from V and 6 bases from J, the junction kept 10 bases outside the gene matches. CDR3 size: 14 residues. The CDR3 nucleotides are TGTGCCAGCAGAAGCTCAGGGGGCCCGGGCGAGCAGTACTTC. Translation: CASRSSGGPGEQYF.

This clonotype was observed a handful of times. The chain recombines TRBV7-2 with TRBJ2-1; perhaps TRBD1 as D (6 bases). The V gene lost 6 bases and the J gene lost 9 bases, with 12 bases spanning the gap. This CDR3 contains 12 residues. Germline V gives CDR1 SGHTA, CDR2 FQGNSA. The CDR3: CASSFTGPEQFF. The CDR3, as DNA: TGTGCCAGCAGTTTCACAGGGCCTGAGCAGTTCTTC.

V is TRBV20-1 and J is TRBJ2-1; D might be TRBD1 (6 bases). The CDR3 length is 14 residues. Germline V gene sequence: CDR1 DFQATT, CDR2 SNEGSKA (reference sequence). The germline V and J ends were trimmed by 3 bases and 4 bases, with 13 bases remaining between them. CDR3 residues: CSASQGLGYNEQFF. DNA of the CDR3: TGCAGTGCTAGTCAGGGGCTGGGATACAATGAGCAGTTCTTC.

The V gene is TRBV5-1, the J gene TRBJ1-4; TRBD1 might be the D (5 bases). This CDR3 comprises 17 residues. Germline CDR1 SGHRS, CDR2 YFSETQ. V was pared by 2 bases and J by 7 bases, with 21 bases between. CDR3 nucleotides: TGCGCCAGCAGCTTTGAAGAGAATGGGGGTTACGGTGAAAAACTGTTTTTT. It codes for CASSFEENGGYGEKLFF. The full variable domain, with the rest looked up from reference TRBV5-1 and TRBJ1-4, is KAGVTQTPRYLIKTRGQQVTLSCSPISGHRSVSWYQQTPGQGLQFLFEYFSETQRNKGNFPGRFSGRQFSNSRSEMNVSTLELGDSALYLCASSFEENGGYGEKLFFGSGTQLSVL.

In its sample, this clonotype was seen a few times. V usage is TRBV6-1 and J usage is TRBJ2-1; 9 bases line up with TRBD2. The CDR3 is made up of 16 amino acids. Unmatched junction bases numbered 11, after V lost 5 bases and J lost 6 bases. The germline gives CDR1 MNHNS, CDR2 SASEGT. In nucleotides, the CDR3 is TGTGCCAGCAGTACAAAAATAGCGGGGGAGGGCAATGAGCAGTTCTTC. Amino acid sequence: CASSTKIAGEGNEQFF.

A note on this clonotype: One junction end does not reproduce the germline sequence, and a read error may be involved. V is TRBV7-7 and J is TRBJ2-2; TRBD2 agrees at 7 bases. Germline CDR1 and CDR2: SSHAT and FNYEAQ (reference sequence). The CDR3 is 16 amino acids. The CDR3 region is CASSLAASGNTGELFF. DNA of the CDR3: TGTGCTAGCAGCTTAGCTGCTAGCGGGAACACCGGGGAGCTGTTTTTT.

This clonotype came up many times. CDR3 nucleotide sequence: TGCAGCGTCCTCGGACAGGGGGTCTCTAATGAGCAGTTCTTC. Its protein is CSVLGQGVSNEQFF. The chain has TRBV29-1 and TRBJ2-1; TRBD1 matches at 10 bases. Germline V CDR1 and CDR2: SQVTM, ANQGSEA. The CDR3 is 14 amino acids. V dropped 6 bases and J dropped 7; count of bases not matched to a gene: 9.

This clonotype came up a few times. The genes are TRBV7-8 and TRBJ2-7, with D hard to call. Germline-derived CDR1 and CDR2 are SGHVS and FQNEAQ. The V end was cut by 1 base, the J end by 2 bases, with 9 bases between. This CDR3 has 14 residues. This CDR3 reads CASSLGAATYEQYF. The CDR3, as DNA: TGTGCCAGCAGCTTAGGGGCCGCCACCTACGAGCAGTACTTC. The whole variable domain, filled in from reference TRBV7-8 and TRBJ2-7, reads GAGVSQSPRYKVAKRGQDVALRCDPISGHVSLFWYQQALGQGPEFLTYFQNEAQLDKSGLPSDRFFAERPEGSVSTLKIQRTQQEDSAVYLCASSLGAATYEQYFGPGTRLTVT.

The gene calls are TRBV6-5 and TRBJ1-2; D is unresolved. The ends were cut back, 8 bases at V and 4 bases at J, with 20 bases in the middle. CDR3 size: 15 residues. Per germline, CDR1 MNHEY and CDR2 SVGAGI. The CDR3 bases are TGTGCCAGCCGCTTGATAGCGGGCAGCGCCTATGGCTACACCTTC. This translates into CASRLIAGSAYGYTF.